The entry below describes one T cell receptor beta chain. The specificity of this receptor is unknown. One base away there is no much larger clone; base qualities are not given. The data are from a study of blood T cell repertoires in COVID-19 (TCRdb year 2020). Some background on the complete study: Collaborator samples came from the United States, Italy and Spain and covered acute and convalescent phases of COVID-19. The prospective study material was composed of cDNA or gDNA derived from T cells, B-cell-depleted T cells, or PBMCs. Nearly every sample came with metadata listing a de-identified subject ID, COVID-19 status, age in years and sex. The dataset comprised deeply sampled blood TCRbeta repertoires from subjects exposed to, actively infected with, or recovered from COVID-19. Where available, HLA class I and class II types were obtained from metadata supplied by the sample provider rather than from assay-based typing. The repertoires were released in a freely available public database intended as a resource for research on the immune response to SARS-CoV-2. The samples were drawn from the first 160 participants of the ongoing ImmuneRACE study and from some 1,300 subjects provided by 6 global collaborators.

Whole blood was collected in K2EDTA tubes by collaborating institutions according to the institutions' own protocols. For TCRbeta analysis, collaborators shipped samples as frozen whole blood, isolated PBMCs, or DNA extracted from either of those sample types. The immunoSEQ Assay, a bias-controlled multiplex PCR, was used to amplify TCRbeta CDR3 regions from genomic DNA. The paper's data handling went like this. Nucleated cell counts per sample were estimated from amplification of reference gene primers within the assay. To quantify the absolute abundance of each unique TCRbeta CDR3 rearrangement, sequence reads were collapsed and filtered. Productive Simpson clonality was computed per sample as the square root of Simpson's diversity index over productive rearrangements. The table was pulled from immuneACCESS by TCRdb, which kept in-frame rearrangements only. Such tables lose some clones; where checked, under half of the loss comes from unresolved V genes, and the rest has no known cause. V and J calls and clone size follow that table, whereas D and trimming were derived from the DNA. The sample has roughly 100,000 clones on record, approximately 88% of them singletons. Approximately 12% of the sample goes to the ten largest clones.

The investigation overall reported the following: The quantity of clinical and demographic metadata differed by source and by participant and was supplied without curation.

Relative to germline, V is 8 bases shorter and J is 0 bases shorter, with 7 bases between their ends. The CDR3, from cysteine to phenylalanine, totals 11 residues. The CDR3 DNA has 33 bases and is translated from base 1. CDR1 is given as GTSNPN and CDR2 as SVGIG, both from the germline V gene (reference sequence). The sequenced sample consisted of peripheral blood. The chain couples TRBV30 to TRBJ1-1, with no confidently assigned D gene. This clonotype was sampled from a human donor in a cohort sampled during active COVID-19. The CDR3 here reads CAGVMNTEAFF. At the DNA level, the sequence is TGTGCCGGGGTTATGAACACTGAAGCTTTCTTT.